Presented here are 15 T cell receptor beta chains from one specimen sequenced in a study of early T cells in non-severe SARS-CoV-2 infection. TCRdb re-called the 5' RACE reads with MiXCR, one entry per CDR3 protein. The data contain 45,000 to 55,000 distinct CDR3 sequences, around 10% of them singletons. Sequencing was carried out using whole blood. Receptor source: an adult who was a healthcare worker with PCR-confirmed SARS-CoV-2 infection or an uninfected control (not recorded which).

This clonotype turned up a few times. The chain links TRBV3-1 to TRBJ2-7; D is possibly TRBD1 (5 bases). Trimming pared 2 bases from V and 2 bases from J, leaving 7 bases between. CDR3 length: 13 residues. Germline V CDR1 and CDR2: LGHDT, YNNKEL (reference sequence). CDR3 in amino acids: CASSQRQTYEQYF. In DNA form, the CDR3 reads TGTGCCAGCAGCCAAAGACAGACCTACGAGCAGTACTTC.

This clonotype was seen a handful of times. The rearrangement links TRBV5-4 to TRBJ2-5, with no clear D. Deletions cut 5 bases from V and 5 bases from J, with 13 bases between. The germline V gene has CDR1 SGHNT and CDR2 YYREEE (reference sequence). This CDR3 has 13 residues. The CDR3 nucleotides read TGTGCCAGCAGTGAGGAGACCTGGGAGACCCAGTACTTC. Translated, it gives CASSEETWETQYF.

This clonotype was found many times. The chain couples TRBV7-9 to TRBJ2-7; the D is unclear. Looked up from germline, CDR1 is SEHNR and CDR2 is FQNEAQ (reference sequence). This CDR3 has 11 amino acids. The germline V and J ends were trimmed by 6 bases and 2 bases, with 5 bases remaining between them. The CDR3 nucleotides are TGTGCCAGCAGTTACACCTACGAGCAGTACTTC. It codes for CASSYTYEQYF.

This clonotype showed up many times. The chain has TRBV5-1 and TRBJ1-1; the D gene is possibly TRBD1 (5 bases). The germline V gene has CDR1 SGHRS and CDR2 YFSETQ. The ends were cut back, 2 bases at V and 1 base at J, with 12 bases in the middle. CDR3 length: 15 amino acids. CDR3 region: CASSFQQVENTEAFF. CDR3 sequence (DNA): TGCGCCAGCAGCTTCCAACAGGTCGAGAACACTGAAGCTTTCTTT.

The J gene is TRBJ2-7, the V gene TRBV28; TRBD1 matches at 7 bases. Germline V gene data show CDR1 as MDHEN and CDR2 as SYDVKM. The CDR3 runs 14 residues. After removal of 7 bases from V and 0 bases from J, the junction contained 6 bases not matched to a gene. In DNA, the CDR3 is TGTGCCAGCACACACTACAGGGGCTCCTACGAGCAGTACTTC. This sequence encodes CASTHYRGSYEQYF. The full variable domain, completed using reference TRBV28 and TRBJ2-7, is DVKVTQSSRYLVKRTGEKVFLECVQDMDHENMFWYRQDPGLGLRLIYFSYDVKMKEKGDIPEGYSVSREKKERFSLILESASTNQTSMYLCASTHYRGSYEQYFGPGTRLTVT.

The chain uses TRBV28 and TRBJ2-1, with unresolved D. Per the germline V gene, CDR1 is MDHEN and CDR2 is SYDVKM. V shed 3 bases and J shed 2 bases, with 8 bases lying between them. The CDR3 sequence is 14 residues long. CDR3 in amino acids: CASSLPEAYNEQFF. The CDR3, as DNA: TGTGCCAGCAGTTTGCCAGAGGCCTACAATGAGCAGTTCTTC.

A note on this clonotype: Germline and junction disagree at one end, which may indicate a read error. The V call is TRBV5-4, the J call TRBJ2-7; D might be TRBD2 (6 bases). The CDR3 loop spans 14 amino acids. Germline loops: CDR1 SGHNT, CDR2 YYREEE (reference sequence). CDR3 protein: CASSLGLDDYGQYF. DNA for the CDR3: TGTGCCAGCAGCTTGGGACTAGATGATTACGGGCAGTACTTC.

This clonotype occurred a few times. J is TRBJ2-7 and V is TRBV3-1, with 12 bases matching TRBD1. Germline CDR1 and CDR2: LGHDT and YNNKEL (reference sequence). CDR3 length equals 16 residues. J was trimmed by 6 bases and V by 4 bases; bases with no gene match: 10. Written as DNA, the CDR3 is TGTGCCAGCAGCCCCTCTCCGGGACAGGGGGCAATCGAGCAGTACTTC. Translation: CASSPSPGQGAIEQYF.

This clonotype was recorded at least ten times. The chain joins TRBV5-6 to TRBJ1-6; D not certain. V shed 4 bases and J shed 0 bases, with 14 bases lying between them. CDR3 length: 17 amino acids. From germline, CDR1 is SGHDT and CDR2 YYEEEE. CDR3 in amino acids: CASSPGLTSSYNSPLHF. CDR3 nucleotide sequence: TGTGCCAGCAGCCCCGGACTGACGAGCTCCTATAATTCACCCCTCCACTTT.

The J gene is TRBJ1-3, the V gene TRBV6-1; D unresolved. The CDR3 has 13 amino acids. CDR1 is MNHNS, CDR2 SASEGT, per germline. Between the trimmed V and J ends, which lost 10 bases and 4 bases, there was a span of 14 bases. In DNA, the CDR3 is TGTGCCACCGCCGAGACTGTCGGAAACACCATATATTTT. Its translation: CATAETVGNTIYF.

This clonotype has just a few counts. This chain uses TRBV7-9 with TRBJ1-5, with a possible D match to TRBD1 (6 bases). Trimming took off 1 base at V and 6 bases at J, with 10 bases between the two ends. Germline CDR1 SEHNR, CDR2 FQNEAQ (reference sequence). The CDR3 contains 14 residues. CDR3 coding DNA: TGTGCCAGCAGCTTAGAAGGGGGAGGTCAGCCCCAGCATTTT. Translated, it gives CASSLEGGGQPQHF.

The J gene is TRBJ2-1, the V gene TRBV18; unclear D gene. The CDR3 consists of 11 residues. Germline CDR1 reads KGHSH; CDR2 reads LQKENI. Trimming stripped 6 bases from V and 8 bases from J, with 8 bases between. In DNA form, the CDR3 reads TGTGCCAGCTCTACTAACTATGAGCAGTTCTTC. This gives the protein CASSTNYEQFF.

The chain uses TRBV6-5 and TRBJ2-1; the D call may be TRBD1 or TRBD2 (5 bases each). Germline V gene data show CDR1 as MNHEY and CDR2 as SVGAGI. The CDR3 contains 16 residues. V lost 7 bases and J 3 bases, leaving 19 bases between the germline ends. The CDR3 loop is CASKGSKERSYNEQFF. The CDR3 coding sequence is TGTGCCAGCAAGGGGTCTAAGGAGCGGAGCTACAATGAGCAGTTCTTC.

In its sample, this clonotype was seen a few times. The V and J genes are TRBV18 and TRBJ2-5; TRBD1 might be the D (6 bases). Germline assignment: CDR1 KGHSH and CDR2 LQKENI. Trimming left V 3 bases short and J 2 bases short, with 13 bases between. The CDR3 contains 15 residues. The CDR3 DNA reads as TGTGCCAGCTCACCGGGACAACAGACACAAGAGACCCAGTACTTC. Amino acid sequence: CASSPGQQTQETQYF.

J is TRBJ2-3 and V is TRBV20-1, with a possible D match to TRBD2 (5 bases). Trimming left V 3 bases short and J 0 bases short, with 10 bases between. Per the germline V gene, CDR1 is DFQATT and CDR2 is SNEGSKA (reference sequence). This CDR3 spans 14 amino acids. The CDR3 DNA reads TGCAGTGCTAGGATTTGGGAGAGCACAGATACGCAGTATTTT. Translation: CSARIWESTDTQYF.